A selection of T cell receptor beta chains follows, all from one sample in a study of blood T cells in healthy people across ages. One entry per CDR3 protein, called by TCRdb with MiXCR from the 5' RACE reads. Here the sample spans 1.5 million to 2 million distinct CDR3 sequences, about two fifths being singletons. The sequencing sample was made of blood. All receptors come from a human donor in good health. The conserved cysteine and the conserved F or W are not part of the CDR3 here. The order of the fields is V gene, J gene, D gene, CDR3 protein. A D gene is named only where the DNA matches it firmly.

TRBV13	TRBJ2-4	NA	ASSSNQGAKNIQY
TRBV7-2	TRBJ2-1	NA	ASSLRTYEQF
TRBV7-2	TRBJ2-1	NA	ASGTGPGYNEQF
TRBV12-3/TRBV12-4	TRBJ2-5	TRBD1	ASSSRGTETQY
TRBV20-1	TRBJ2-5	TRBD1	SARDIQGALGWETQY
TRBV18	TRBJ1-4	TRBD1	ASSSTVAGQGDEKLF
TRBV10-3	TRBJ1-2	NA	AISDPVRTFVRQGGGYT
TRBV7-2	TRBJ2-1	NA	ASSLSRGRQF
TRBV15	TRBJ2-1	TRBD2	ATSRERGGYYNEQF
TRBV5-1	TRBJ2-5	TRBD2	ASSPAGGQETQY
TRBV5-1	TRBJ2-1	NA	ASSQQGTYNEQF
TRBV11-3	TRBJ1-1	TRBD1	ASSSTGARTEAF
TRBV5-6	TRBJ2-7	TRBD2	ASSLGLAGHYEQY
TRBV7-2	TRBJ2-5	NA	ASSLVRFGGQETQY
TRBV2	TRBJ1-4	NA	ASSTGWDEKLF
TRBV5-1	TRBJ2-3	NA	ASSLMIASTDTQY
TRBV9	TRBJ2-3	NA	ASSARGLADTQY
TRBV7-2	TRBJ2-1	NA	ASSSKGGTYEQF
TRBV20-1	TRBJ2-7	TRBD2	SATPGASGYYEQY
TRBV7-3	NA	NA	ASSLSPMYEQY
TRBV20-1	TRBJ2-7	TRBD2	SASGGALGAYEQY
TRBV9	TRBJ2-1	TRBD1	ASSLRGDRSYNEQF
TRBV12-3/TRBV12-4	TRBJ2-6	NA	AGSLNAWGSRAGANVLT
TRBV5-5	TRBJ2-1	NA	ASSFGTGPHNEQF
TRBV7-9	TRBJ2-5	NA	ASRQQGGVETQY
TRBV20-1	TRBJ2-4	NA	SARGGTDSSYGQY
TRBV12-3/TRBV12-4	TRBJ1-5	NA	ASSNRDLGNQPQH
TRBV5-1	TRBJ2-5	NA	ASTATGRWRETQY
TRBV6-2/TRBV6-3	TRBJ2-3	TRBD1	ASSPLHRGWFTDTQY
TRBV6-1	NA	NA	ASSVVDTYEQY
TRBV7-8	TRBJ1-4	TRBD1	ASSLSGTGGATNEKLF